This is a list of T cell receptor beta chains from one sample in a study of shared clonotypes between healthy human individuals. The protocol was immunoSEQ multiplex PCR, while the TCRdb copy is restricted to in-frame clones and leaves out a portion. The sample includes some 490,000 clones, roughly 80% seen only once; the top ten take more than 9.5%. The material sequenced was PBMCs. These receptors were collected from a woman aged 40-49 years in good health. Some clones in this sample may be carry-over from other donors' samples. Both conserved end residues are part of each CDR3. D genes are given only for firm matches. Not all rows give a size; the values are once, few, many and, for expanded clones, a class.

V gene: TRBV7-3; J gene: TRBJ2-5; D gene: -; clone size: -; CDR3 protein: CASSVAGPSFGETQYF; CDR3 DNA: TGTGCCAGCAGCGTAGCCGGGCCTAGTTTCGGCGAGACCCAGTACTTC
V gene: TRBV7-2; J gene: TRBJ1-3; D gene: -; clone size: once; CDR3 protein: CASSRSTGSGNTIYF; CDR3 DNA: TGTGCCAGCAGCCGGTCAACAGGCTCTGGAAACACCATATATTTT
V gene: TRBV4-1; J gene: TRBJ2-3; D gene: TRBD2; clone size: once; CDR3 protein: CASSLDGTSGRARTDTQYF; CDR3 DNA: TGCGCCAGCAGCCTTGACGGGACTAGCGGGAGGGCCCGGACAGATACGCAGTATTTT
V gene: TRBV28; J gene: TRBJ1-1; D gene: -; clone size: once; CDR3 protein: CASSQTRSEAFF; CDR3 DNA: TGTGCCAGCAGTCAAACACGGAGTGAAGCTTTCTTT
V gene: TRBV10-2; J gene: TRBJ2-5; D gene: TRBD2; clone size: few; CDR3 protein: CASSESVRASGGQETQYF; CDR3 DNA: TGCGCCAGCAGTGAGTCGGTCCGGGCTAGCGGGGGCCAAGAGACCCAGTACTTC
V gene: TRBV7-2; J gene: TRBJ2-7; D gene: -; clone size: many; CDR3 protein: CASSLEGLSLRYEQYF; CDR3 DNA: TGTGCCAGCAGCTTAGAAGGTCTTTCCCTTAGGTACGAGCAGTACTTC
V gene: TRBV7-7; J gene: TRBJ2-2; D gene: TRBD2; clone size: -; CDR3 protein: CASSSSGSTTGELFF; CDR3 DNA: TGTGCTAGCAGCAGCAGCGGGAGTACCACCGGGGAGCTGTTTTTT
V gene: TRBV7-9; J gene: TRBJ1-4; D gene: TRBD1; clone size: -; CDR3 protein: CASTEGVTGESGVDEKLFF; CDR3 DNA: TGTGCCAGCACCGAGGGGGTGACAGGGGAGAGTGGGGTTGATGAAAAACTGTTTTTT
V gene: TRBV15; J gene: TRBJ2-7; D gene: -; clone size: many; CDR3 protein: CATSRDRGREQYF; CDR3 DNA: TGTGCCACCAGCAGAGATCGGGGGCGCGAGCAGTACTTC
V gene: TRBV6-1; J gene: TRBJ2-3; D gene: TRBD2; clone size: few; CDR3 protein: CASSERLAGLTDTQYF; CDR3 DNA: TGTGCCAGCAGTGAACGCCTAGCGGGGCTCACAGATACGCAGTATTTT